This T cell receptor beta chain appears in the sequencing data of a study of control samples from healthy donors and cancer patients. Here immunoSEQ multiplex PCR was the method, and the copy in TCRdb shows in-frame clones only, minus some. The table has around 33,000 clones, around 83% seen once. V was cut by 4 bases and J by 0 bases, with 15 bases left in between. The germline V gene has CDR1 MGHDK and CDR2 SYGVNS. This CDR3 is 16 amino acids long. The chain recombines TRBV25-1 with TRBJ1-1, with D possibly matching TRBD1 (5 bases). This sequence was found in a woman between 35 and 50 years old with lung cancer. The sample consisted of PBMCs. In DNA form, the CDR3 reads TGTGCCAGCAGTGGGGAAGGGACGGCCATGAACACTGAAGCTTTCTTT. Protein: CASSGEGTAMNTEAFF.